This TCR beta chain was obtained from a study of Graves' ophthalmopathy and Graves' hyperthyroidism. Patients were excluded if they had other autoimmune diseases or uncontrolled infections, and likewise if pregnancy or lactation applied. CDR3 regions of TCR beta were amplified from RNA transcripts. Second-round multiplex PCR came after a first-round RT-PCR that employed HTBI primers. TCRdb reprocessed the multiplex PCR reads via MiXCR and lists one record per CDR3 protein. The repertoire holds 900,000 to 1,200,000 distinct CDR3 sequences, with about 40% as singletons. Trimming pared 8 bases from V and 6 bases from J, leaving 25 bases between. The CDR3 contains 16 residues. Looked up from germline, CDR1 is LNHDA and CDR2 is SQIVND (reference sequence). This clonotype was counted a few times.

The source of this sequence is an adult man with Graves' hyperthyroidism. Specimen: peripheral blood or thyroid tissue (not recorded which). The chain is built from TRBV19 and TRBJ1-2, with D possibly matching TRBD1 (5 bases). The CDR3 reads CASGSGSGNLRDGYTF. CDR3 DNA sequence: TGTGCCAGTGGATCAGGGTCGGGAAACCTTAGGGATGGCTACACCTTC.